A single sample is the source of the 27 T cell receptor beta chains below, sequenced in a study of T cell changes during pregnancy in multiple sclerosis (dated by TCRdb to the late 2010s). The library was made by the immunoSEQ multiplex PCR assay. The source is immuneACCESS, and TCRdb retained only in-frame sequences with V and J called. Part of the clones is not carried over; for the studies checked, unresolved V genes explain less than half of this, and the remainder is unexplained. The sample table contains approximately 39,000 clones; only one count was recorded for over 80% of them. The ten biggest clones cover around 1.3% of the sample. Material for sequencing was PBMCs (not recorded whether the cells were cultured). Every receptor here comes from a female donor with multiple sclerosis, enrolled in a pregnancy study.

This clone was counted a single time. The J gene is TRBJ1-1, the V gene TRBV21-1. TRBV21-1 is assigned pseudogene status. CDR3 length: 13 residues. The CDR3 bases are TGTGCCAGCAGCAAGGATGGAAACACTGAAGCTTTCTTT. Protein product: CASSKDGNTEAFF.

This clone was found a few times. The CDR3 DNA reads as TGTGCCAGCAGTTTGAGGGGGGTGGACACCGGGGAGCTGTTTTTT. Translated, it gives CASSLRGVDTGELFF. The chain couples TRBV27 to TRBJ2-2; D may match TRBD1 or TRBD2 (6 bases each). The CDR3 length is 15 residues. Trimming shortened V by 3 bases and J by 3 bases, and 11 bases separated the two germline ends. Germline loops: CDR1 MNHEY, CDR2 SMNVEV (reference sequence).

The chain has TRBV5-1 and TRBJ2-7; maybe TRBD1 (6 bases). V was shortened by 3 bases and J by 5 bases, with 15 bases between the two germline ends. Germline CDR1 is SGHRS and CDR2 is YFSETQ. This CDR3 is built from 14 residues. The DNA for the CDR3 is TGCGCCAGCAGCTCCGTTCAGGGGTCCCACGAGCAGTACTTC. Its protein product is CASSSVQGSHEQYF.

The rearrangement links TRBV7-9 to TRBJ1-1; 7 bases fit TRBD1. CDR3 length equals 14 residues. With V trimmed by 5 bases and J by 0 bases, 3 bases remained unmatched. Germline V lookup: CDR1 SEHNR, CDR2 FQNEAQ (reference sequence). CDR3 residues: CASSKGQMNTEAFF. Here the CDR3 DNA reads TGTGCCAGCAGCAAGGGACAGATGAACACTGAAGCTTTCTTT.

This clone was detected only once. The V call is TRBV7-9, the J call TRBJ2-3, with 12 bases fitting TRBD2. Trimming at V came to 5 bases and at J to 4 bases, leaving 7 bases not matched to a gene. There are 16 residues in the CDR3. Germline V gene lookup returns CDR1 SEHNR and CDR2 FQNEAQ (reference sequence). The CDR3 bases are TGTGCCAGCAGCGCGCTAGCGGGAGGGAGACCAGATACGCAGTATTTT. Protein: CASSALAGGRPDTQYF. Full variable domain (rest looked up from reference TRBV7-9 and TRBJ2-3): DTGVSQNPRHKITKRGQNVTFRCDPISEHNRLYWYRQTLGQGPEFLTYFQNEAQLEKSRLLSDRFSAERPKGSFSTLEIQRTEQGDSAMYLCASSALAGGRPDTQYFGPGTRLTVL.

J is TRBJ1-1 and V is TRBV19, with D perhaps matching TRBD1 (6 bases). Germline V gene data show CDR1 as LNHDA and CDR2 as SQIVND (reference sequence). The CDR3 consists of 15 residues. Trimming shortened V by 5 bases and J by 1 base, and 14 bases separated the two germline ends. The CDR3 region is CASSSPPDRNTEAFF. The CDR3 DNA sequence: TGTGCCAGTAGTTCTCCCCCGGACAGGAACACTGAAGCTTTCTTT.

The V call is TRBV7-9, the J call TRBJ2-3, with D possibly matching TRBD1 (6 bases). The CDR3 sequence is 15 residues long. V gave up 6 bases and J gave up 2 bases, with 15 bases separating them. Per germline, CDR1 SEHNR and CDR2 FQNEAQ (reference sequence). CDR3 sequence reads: CASRAFRGLTDTQYF. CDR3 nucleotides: TGTGCCAGCAGAGCTTTCAGGGGCCTCACAGATACGCAGTATTTT.

The CDR3 loop reads CAISDRGGTSGGNYNEQFF. The CDR3 DNA follows: TGTGCCATCAGTGACAGGGGCGGGACTAGCGGGGGGAACTACAATGAGCAGTTCTTC. The chain joins TRBV10-3 to TRBJ2-1; the match to TRBD2 covers 15 bases. Germline V gene lookup returns CDR1 ENHRY and CDR2 SYGVKD. Trimming removed 3 bases from V and 3 bases from J; junction bases left unmatched: 9. CDR3 size: 19 residues.

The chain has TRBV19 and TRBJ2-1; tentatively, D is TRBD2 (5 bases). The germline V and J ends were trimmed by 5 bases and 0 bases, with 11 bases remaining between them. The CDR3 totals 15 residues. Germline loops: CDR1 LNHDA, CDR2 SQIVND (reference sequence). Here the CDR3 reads CASSFRSASYNEQFF. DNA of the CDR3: TGTGCCAGTAGTTTTCGTAGCGCCTCCTACAATGAGCAGTTCTTC.

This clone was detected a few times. CDR3 coding DNA: TGTGCCATCAGCATGGAGGGTCGAAGCAATCAGCCCCAGCATTTT. Residues: CAISMEGRSNQPQHF. V usage is TRBV10-3 and J usage is TRBJ1-5; D is unclear. The CDR3 loop spans 15 amino acids. In germline, CDR1 is ENHRY, CDR2 SYGVKD. The germline V and J ends were trimmed by 6 bases and 1 base, with 13 bases remaining between them.

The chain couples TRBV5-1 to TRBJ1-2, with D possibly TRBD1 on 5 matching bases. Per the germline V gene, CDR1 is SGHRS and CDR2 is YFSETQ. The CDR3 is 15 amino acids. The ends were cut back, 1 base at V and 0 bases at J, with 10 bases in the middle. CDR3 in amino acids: CASSLLGLTNYGYTF. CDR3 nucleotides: TGCGCCAGCAGCTTGCTGGGACTCACTAACTATGGCTACACCTTC. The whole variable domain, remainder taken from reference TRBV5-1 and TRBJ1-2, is KAGVTQTPRYLIKTRGQQVTLSCSPISGHRSVSWYQQTPGQGLQFLFEYFSETQRNKGNFPGRFSGRQFSNSRSEMNVSTLELGDSALYLCASSLLGLTNYGYTFGSGTRLTVV.

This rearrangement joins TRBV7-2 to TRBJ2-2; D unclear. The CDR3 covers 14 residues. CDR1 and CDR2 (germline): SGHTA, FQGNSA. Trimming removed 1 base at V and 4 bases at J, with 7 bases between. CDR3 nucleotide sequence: TGTGCCAGCAGCTTAGTGGGCACCACCGGGGAGCTGTTTTTT. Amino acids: CASSLVGTTGELFF.

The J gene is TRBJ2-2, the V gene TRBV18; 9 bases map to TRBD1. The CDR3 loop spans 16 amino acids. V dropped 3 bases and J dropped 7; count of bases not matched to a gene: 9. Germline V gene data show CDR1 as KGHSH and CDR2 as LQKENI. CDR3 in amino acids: CASSPTWDRAVGELFF. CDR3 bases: TGTGCCAGCTCACCTACCTGGGACAGGGCCGTCGGGGAGCTGTTTTTT.

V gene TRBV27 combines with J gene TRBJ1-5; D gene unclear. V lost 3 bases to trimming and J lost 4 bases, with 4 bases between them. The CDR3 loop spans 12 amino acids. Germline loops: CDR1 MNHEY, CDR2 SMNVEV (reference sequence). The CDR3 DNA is TGTGCCAGCAGTTTTCTTAATCAGCCCCAGCATTTT. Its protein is CASSFLNQPQHF.

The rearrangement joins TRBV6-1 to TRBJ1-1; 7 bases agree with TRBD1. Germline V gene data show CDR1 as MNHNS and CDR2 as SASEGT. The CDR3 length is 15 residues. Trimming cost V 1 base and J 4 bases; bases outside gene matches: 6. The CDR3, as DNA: TGTGCCAGCAGTGAAGACAGGGGTCGTGTCACTGAAGCTTTCTTT. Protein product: CASSEDRGRVTEAFF.

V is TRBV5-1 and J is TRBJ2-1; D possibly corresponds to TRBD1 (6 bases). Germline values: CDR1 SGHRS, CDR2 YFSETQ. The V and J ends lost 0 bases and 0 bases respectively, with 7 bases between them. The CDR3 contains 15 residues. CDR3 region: CASSLDRASYNEQFF. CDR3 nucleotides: TGCGCCAGCAGCTTGGACAGGGCCTCCTACAATGAGCAGTTCTTC.

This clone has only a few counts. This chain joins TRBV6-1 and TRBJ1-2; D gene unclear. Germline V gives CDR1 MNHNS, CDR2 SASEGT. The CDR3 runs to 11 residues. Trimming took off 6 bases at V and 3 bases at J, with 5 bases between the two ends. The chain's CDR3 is CASRPDYGYTF. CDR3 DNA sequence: TGTGCCAGCAGGCCAGACTATGGCTACACCTTC.

For the CDR3, the DNA is TGTGCCAGCAGTCCCCCCCGTGGGGTGGGCAATCAGCCCCAGCATTTT. Its translation: CASSPPRGVGNQPQHF. The chain is built from TRBV28 and TRBJ1-5; D call uncertain. There are 16 residues in the CDR3. The V and J ends lost 5 bases and 2 bases respectively, with 16 bases between them. Per the germline V gene, CDR1 is MDHEN and CDR2 is SYDVKM.

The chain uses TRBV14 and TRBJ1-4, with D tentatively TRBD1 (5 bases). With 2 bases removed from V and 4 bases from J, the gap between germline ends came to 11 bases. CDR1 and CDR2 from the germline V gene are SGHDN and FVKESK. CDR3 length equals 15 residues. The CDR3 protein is CASSQQGTVNEKLFF. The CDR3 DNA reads TGTGCCAGCAGCCAACAAGGGACGGTTAATGAAAAACTGTTTTTT.

The chain's CDR3 is CASSTTGVDTQYF. For the CDR3, the DNA is TGTGCCAGCAGTACGACAGGGGTCGATACGCAGTATTTT. The chain employs TRBV6-1 and TRBJ2-3, with 8 bases identical to TRBD1. The CDR3 is 13 amino acids. J gave up 6 bases and V 5 bases, and 4 bases lay outside the gene matches. Germline V gene lookup returns CDR1 MNHNS and CDR2 SASEGT.

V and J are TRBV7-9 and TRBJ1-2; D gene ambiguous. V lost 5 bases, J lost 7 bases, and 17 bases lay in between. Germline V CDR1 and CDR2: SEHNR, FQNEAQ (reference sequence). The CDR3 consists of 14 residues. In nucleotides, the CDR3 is TGTGCCAGCAGCCCAACGACCGGGGTATTTGGCTACACCTTC. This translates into CASSPTTGVFGYTF.

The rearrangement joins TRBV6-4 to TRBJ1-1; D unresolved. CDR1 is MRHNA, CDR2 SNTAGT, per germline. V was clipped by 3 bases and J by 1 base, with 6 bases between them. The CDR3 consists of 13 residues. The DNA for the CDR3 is TGTGCCAGCAGTGAGAAACCGAACACTGAAGCTTTCTTT. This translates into CASSEKPNTEAFF.

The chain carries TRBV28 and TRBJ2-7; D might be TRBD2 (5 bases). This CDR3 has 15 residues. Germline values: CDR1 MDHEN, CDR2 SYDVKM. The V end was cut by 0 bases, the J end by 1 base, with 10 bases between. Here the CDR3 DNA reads TGTGCCAGCAGTTTATGGGTAAGCGGTTCCTACGAGCAGTACTTC. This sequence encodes CASSLWVSGSYEQYF.

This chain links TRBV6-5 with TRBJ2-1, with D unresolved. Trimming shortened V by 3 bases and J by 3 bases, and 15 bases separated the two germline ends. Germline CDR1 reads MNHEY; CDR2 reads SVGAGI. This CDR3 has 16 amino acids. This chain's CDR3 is CASSYSTPSNYNEQFF. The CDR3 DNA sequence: TGTGCCAGCAGTTATTCCACTCCCTCCAACTACAATGAGCAGTTCTTC.

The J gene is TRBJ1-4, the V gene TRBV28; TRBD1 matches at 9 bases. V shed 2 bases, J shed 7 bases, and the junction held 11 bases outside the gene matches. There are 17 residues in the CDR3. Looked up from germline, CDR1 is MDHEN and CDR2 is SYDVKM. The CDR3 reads CASSLGGTGTFGEKLFF. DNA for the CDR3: TGTGCCAGCAGTTTAGGCGGGACAGGGACCTTTGGTGAAAAACTGTTTTTT.

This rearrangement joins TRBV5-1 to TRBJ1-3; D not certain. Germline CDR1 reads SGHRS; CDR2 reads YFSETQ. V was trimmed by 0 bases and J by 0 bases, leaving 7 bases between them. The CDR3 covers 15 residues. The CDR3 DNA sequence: TGCGCCAGCAGCTTGGACACCAGCTCTGGAAACACCATATATTTT. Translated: CASSLDTSSGNTIYF.

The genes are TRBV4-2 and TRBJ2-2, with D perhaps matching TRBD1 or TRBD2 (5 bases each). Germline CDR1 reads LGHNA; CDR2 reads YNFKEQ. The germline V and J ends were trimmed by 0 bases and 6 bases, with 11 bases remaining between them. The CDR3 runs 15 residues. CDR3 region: CASSQDPGRAGELFF. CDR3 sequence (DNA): TGTGCCAGCAGCCAAGATCCAGGGCGGGCCGGGGAGCTGTTTTTT.